This TCR beta chain originates from a study of technical replicates of blood from several donors. The table came from immunoSEQ multiplex PCR; TCRdb's copy has only in-frame clones and leaves some out. The sample has some 94,000 clones; almost 97% are singletons. The length of the CDR3 is 14 residues. CDR1 and CDR2 from the germline V gene are LNHDA and SQIVND (reference sequence). V lost 3 bases and J 6 bases, leaving 12 bases between the germline ends. This chain joins TRBV19 and TRBJ1-5; D remains ambiguous. The sequence was obtained from a human donor in good health. Sequenced input: T cells isolated from PBMCs. The CDR3 region has the DNA TGTGCCAGTAGTATGGAGGATCTGAGTCAGCCCCAGCATTTT. Translating gives CASSMEDLSQPQHF.